What follows are 17 T cell receptor beta chains derived from one specimen sequenced in a study of chemoradiotherapy in HPV16-positive cancers. Produced via immunoSEQ multiplex PCR; TCRdb's table is partial and in-frame only. The sample holds some 970 clones, just under 75% seen once. This specimen consisted of tumor tissue, obtained from a patient who underwent chemoradiotherapy. These receptors all come from a human donor with HPV-associated anogenital cancer.

V is TRBV11-3 and J is TRBJ1-1; D is unresolved. V lost 3 bases and J 5 bases, leaving 10 bases between the germline ends. This CDR3 contains 13 residues. The germline gives CDR1 SGHNT, CDR2 YENEEA. CDR3: CASSLTGRTEAFF. The DNA of the CDR3 is TGTGCCAGCAGCTTGACCGGGCGTACTGAAGCTTTCTTT.

The CDR3 DNA reads as TGTGCCAGCAGCCTCCAGGGGAGTACTGAAGCTTTCTTT. Residues: CASSLQGSTEAFF. V usage is TRBV7-3 and J usage is TRBJ1-1; a weak D match, TRBD1 (6 bases). V dropped 5 bases and J dropped 5 bases, with 12 bases sitting between them. The CDR3 length is 13 residues. Germline CDR1 reads SGHTA; CDR2 reads FQGTGA. The whole variable domain, remainder taken from reference TRBV7-3 and TRBJ1-1, is GAGVSQTPSNKVTEKGKYVELRCDPISGHTALYWYRQSLGQGPEFLIYFQGTGAADDSGLPNDRFFAVRPEGSVSTLKIQRTERGDSAVYLCASSLQGSTEAFFGQGTRLTVV.

CDR3: CASSLEYGGSPYEQYF. The DNA for the CDR3 is TGTGCCAGCAGCTTAGAATACGGCGGGAGTCCCTACGAGCAGTACTTC. The chain links TRBV7-9 to TRBJ2-7; TRBD2 matches 7 bases. This CDR3 has 16 residues. Germline CDR1 SEHNR, CDR2 FQNEAQ (reference sequence). V was pared by 1 base and J by 2 bases, with 8 bases of the junction left unmatched. Drawing the rest from reference TRBV7-9 and TRBJ2-7, the complete variable domain is DTGVSQNPRHKITKRGQNVTFRCDPISEHNRLYWYRQTLGQGPEFLTYFQNEAQLEKSRLLSDRFSAERPKGSFSTLEIQRTEQGDSAMYLCASSLEYGGSPYEQYFGPGTRLTVT.

V and J are TRBV5-1 and TRBJ2-1; D is possibly TRBD1 or TRBD2 (5 bases each). The germline CDR1 and CDR2 sequences are SGHRS and YFSETQ. Deletions cut 4 bases from V and 6 bases from J, with 11 bases between. The CDR3 runs to 13 residues. CDR3 nucleotides: TGCGCCAGCAGCCCTGGGACGGCCAATGAGCAGTTCTTC. It specifies CASSPGTANEQFF.

The chain recombines TRBV28 with TRBJ2-7; 7 bases match TRBD1. The CDR3 has 14 amino acids. V lost 7 bases, J lost 4 bases, and 10 bases stayed unmatched. In germline, CDR1 is MDHEN, CDR2 SYDVKM. The CDR3 coding sequence is TGTGCCAGCACTCTGACAGGGTCCTCATACGAGCAGTACTTC. The encoded protein is CASTLTGSSYEQYF.

This clone has just a few counts. The chain employs TRBV4-3 and TRBJ1-3, with a possible D match to TRBD1 (6 bases). V was cut by 4 bases and J by 0 bases, with 13 bases left in between. CDR3 size: 16 residues. Per the germline V gene, CDR1 is LGHNA and CDR2 is YSLEER. The CDR3 reads CASSPEGDFSGNTIYF. The CDR3 region has the DNA TGCGCCAGCAGCCCCGAGGGGGACTTCTCTGGAAACACCATATATTTT.

A single count supports this clone. V usage is TRBV4-1 and J usage is TRBJ1-1; tentatively, D is TRBD1 (5 bases). This CDR3 region has 15 residues. Per the germline V gene, CDR1 is MGHRA and CDR2 is YSYEKL. V was shortened by 0 bases and J by 7 bases, with 15 bases between the two germline ends. The CDR3 coding sequence is TGCGCCAGCAGCCAAGAGTCGCAGGGTTTAGGTGAAGCTTTCTTT. Its protein is CASSQESQGLGEAFF.

The J gene is TRBJ1-5, the V gene TRBV25-1; unclear D gene. Germline V gene data show CDR1 as MGHDK and CDR2 as SYGVNS. The CDR3 consists of 14 residues. Trimming left V 1 base short and J 4 bases short, with 8 bases between. The CDR3 spells CASSESGLNQPQHF. CDR3 DNA sequence: TGTGCCAGCAGTGAATCGGGCCTAAATCAGCCCCAGCATTTT.

The gene calls are TRBV28 and TRBJ2-3; D is ambiguous. This CDR3 is 11 amino acids long. Trimming took 6 bases from V and 4 from J, leaving 5 bases between them. CDR1 MDHEN and CDR2 SYDVKM come from the germline V gene. The CDR3 DNA reads as TGTGCCAGCAGATGGGCAGATACGCAGTATTTT. The encoded protein is CASRWADTQYF.

This clone showed up just a few times. The gene calls are TRBV27 and TRBJ2-6, with 7 bases lining up with TRBD1. The ends lost 5 bases at V and 4 bases at J; junction bases unmatched: 5. The CDR3 covers 15 residues. Germline values: CDR1 MNHEY, CDR2 SMNVEV (reference sequence). The CDR3 DNA follows: TGTGCCAGCAGTATAAGGGGGCTCGGGGCCAACGTCCTGACTTTC. It encodes CASSIRGLGANVLTF.

The V call is TRBV5-4, the J call TRBJ1-1, with a weak D call TRBD1 (6 bases). This CDR3 is built from 15 residues. CDR1 SGHNT and CDR2 YYREEE come from the germline V gene (reference sequence). The V end lost 5 bases, the J end lost 3 bases, and 17 bases lay between the germline ends. The CDR3 DNA reads as TGTGCCAGCAGTCCCTCAGGGGTTTTGGACACTGAAGCTTTCTTT. Its translation is CASSPSGVLDTEAFF.

The chain couples TRBV6-5 to TRBJ1-6; D not certain. CDR3 length: 15 amino acids. V was clipped by 0 bases and J by 8 bases, with 11 bases between them. Germline V gene lookup returns CDR1 MNHEY and CDR2 SVGAGI. CDR3 in amino acids: CASSYSTPGDSPLHF. CDR3 bases: TGTGCCAGCAGTTACTCGACCCCCGGCGATTCACCCCTCCACTTT.

The rearrangement joins TRBV7-8 to TRBJ2-2, with no clear D. The V gene lost 1 base and the J gene lost 4 bases, with 7 bases spanning the gap. Per germline, CDR1 SGHVS and CDR2 FQNEAQ. CDR3 length: 14 amino acids. The CDR3 here is CASSLVIVTGELFF. The CDR3 DNA is TGTGCCAGCAGCTTAGTTATCGTCACCGGGGAGCTGTTTTTT.

Of note for this clone: An end of the junction differs from the germline gene, which may be a read error. The J gene is TRBJ2-5, the V gene TRBV6-5; 8 bases align to TRBD2. The CDR3 length is 14 residues. From germline, CDR1 is MNHEY and CDR2 SVGAGI. The CDR3 bases are TGTGTCAGCAGTTGGGCGGGAGGAGGAGAGACCCAGTACTTC. As protein: CVSSWAGGGETQYF.

This chain connects TRBV6-5 to TRBJ1-3; TRBD1 matches at 9 bases. This CDR3 comprises 13 residues. Germline assignment: CDR1 MNHEY and CDR2 SVGAGI. J lost 4 bases, V lost 6 bases, and 1 base had no gene match. The CDR3 is CASRTGGGNTIYF. CDR3 DNA: TGTGCCAGCAGGACAGGGGGAGGAAACACCATATATTTT.

The chain is built from TRBV29-1 and TRBJ2-1; D is unclear. The CDR3 is 13 residues long. The V end was cut by 6 bases, the J end by 7 bases, with 16 bases between. Germline V lookup: CDR1 SQVTM, CDR2 ANQGSEA. The CDR3 DNA follows: TGCAGCGTCTCCCCGGAGTCTGGGAATGAGCAGTTCTTC. Protein product: CSVSPESGNEQFF.

The rearrangement links TRBV27 to TRBJ2-1, with TRBD2 identical over 9 bases. Trimming removed 6 bases from V and 7 bases from J; junction bases left unmatched: 13. Germline-derived CDR1 and CDR2 are MNHEY and SMNVEV (reference sequence). This CDR3 contains 16 residues. CDR3 sequence reads: CASSRQGSSGRNEQFF. In DNA form, the CDR3 reads TGTGCCAGCAGCAGACAGGGTTCAAGCGGGAGGAATGAGCAGTTCTTC.